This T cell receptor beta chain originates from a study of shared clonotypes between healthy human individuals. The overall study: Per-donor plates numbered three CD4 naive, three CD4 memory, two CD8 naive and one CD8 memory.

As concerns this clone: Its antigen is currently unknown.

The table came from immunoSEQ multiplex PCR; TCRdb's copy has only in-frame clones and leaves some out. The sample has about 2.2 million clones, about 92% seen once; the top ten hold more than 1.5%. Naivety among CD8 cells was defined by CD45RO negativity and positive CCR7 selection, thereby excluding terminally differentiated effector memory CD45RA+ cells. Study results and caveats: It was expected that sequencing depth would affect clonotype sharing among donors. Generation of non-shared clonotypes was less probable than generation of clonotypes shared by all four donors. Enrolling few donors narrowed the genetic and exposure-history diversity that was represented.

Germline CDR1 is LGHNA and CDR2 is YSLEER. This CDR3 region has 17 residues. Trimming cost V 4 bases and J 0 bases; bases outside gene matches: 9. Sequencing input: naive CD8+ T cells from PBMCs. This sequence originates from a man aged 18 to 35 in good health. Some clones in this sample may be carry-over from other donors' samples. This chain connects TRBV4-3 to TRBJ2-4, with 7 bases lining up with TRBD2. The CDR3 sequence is CASSPGVAGLAKNIQYF. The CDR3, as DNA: TGCGCCAGCAGCCCCGGGGTAGCGGGTTTAGCCAAAAACATTCAGTACTTC.